This TCR beta chain was recorded in a study of blood T cells in healthy people across ages. The authors drew roughly 9.8 milliliters of peripheral blood from each donor. The CDR3 runs 12 residues. Germline-derived CDR1 and CDR2 are SNHLY and FYNNEI. Trimming took 8 bases from V and 3 from J, leaving 9 bases between them. This clonotype was seen only a few times. Alongside a J-beta primer mix, a sample-barcoded 5' primer served in a second PCR lasting roughly 7 to 11 cycles. Using its own MiXCR run on the 5' RACE reads, TCRdb lists one record per CDR3 protein. The repertoire holds some 1.4 million distinct CDR3 sequences, with around two fifths as singletons.

This chain links TRBV2 with TRBJ2-3, with no clear D. Specimen: blood. This sequence was found in a woman between 18 and 29 years old in good health. The CDR3, as DNA: TGTGCCAGCCGAATATCTACAGATACGCAGTATTTT. Protein: CASRISTDTQYF. Using reference TRBV2 and TRBJ2-3 for the parts outside the CDR3, the full variable domain is EPEVTQTPSHQVTQMGQEVILRCVPISNHLYFYWYRQILGQKVEFLVSFYNNEISEKSEIFDDQFSVERPDGSNFTLKIRSTKLEDSAMYFCASRISTDTQYFGPGTRLTVL.